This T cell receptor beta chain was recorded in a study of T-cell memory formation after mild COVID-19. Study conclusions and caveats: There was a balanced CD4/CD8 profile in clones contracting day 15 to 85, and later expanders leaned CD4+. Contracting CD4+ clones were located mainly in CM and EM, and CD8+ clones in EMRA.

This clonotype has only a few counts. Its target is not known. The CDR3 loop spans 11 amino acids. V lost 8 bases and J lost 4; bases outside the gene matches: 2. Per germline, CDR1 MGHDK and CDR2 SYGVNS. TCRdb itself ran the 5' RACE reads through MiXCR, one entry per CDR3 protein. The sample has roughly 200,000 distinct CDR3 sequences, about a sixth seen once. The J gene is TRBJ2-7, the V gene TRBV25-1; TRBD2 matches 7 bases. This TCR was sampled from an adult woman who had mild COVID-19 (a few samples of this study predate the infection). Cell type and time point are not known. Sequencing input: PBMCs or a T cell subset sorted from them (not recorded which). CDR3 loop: CASGGGYEQYF. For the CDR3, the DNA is TGTGCCAGCGGGGGGGGATACGAGCAGTACTTC.